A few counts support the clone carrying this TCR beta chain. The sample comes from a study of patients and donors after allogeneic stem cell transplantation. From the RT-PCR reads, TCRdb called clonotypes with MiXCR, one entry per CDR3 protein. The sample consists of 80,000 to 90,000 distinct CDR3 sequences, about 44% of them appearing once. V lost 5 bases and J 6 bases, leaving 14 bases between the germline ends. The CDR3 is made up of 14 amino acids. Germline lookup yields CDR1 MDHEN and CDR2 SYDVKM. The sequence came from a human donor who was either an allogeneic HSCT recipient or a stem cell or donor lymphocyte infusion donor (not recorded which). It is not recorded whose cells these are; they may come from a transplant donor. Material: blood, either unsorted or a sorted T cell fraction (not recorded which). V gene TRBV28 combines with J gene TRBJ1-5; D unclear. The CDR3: CASSPTPTPQPQHF. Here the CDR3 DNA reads TGTGCCAGCAGTCCAACCCCCACCCCTCAGCCCCAGCATTTT.